This T cell receptor beta chain was identified in a study of cytomegalovirus exposure and HLA in healthy donors. This PCR relied on a set of 60 Vbeta primers and 13 Jbeta primers. Sequenced by immunoSEQ multiplex PCR; TCRdb stores in-frame clones only, minus some. The sample consists of about 190,000 clones, about 85% of them appearing once. Of note for this clone: No antigen is known for it.

The CDR3 sequence is 15 residues long. Germline V lookup: CDR1 SGHRS, CDR2 YFSETQ. V trimming: 1 base; J trimming: 4 bases; junction bases outside the gene matches: 4. Study-level findings and limits: V- and J-gene trimming in TCR beta was tied to a missense DCLRE1C variant by an analysis performed later. Several of the most significant clusters appeared, in a later analysis, to be linked to common viral pathogens.

The receptor's source is a man aged 45-60 years in good health and CMV-seronegative. The source material was PBMCs. The chain joins TRBV5-1 to TRBJ2-7; 11 bases map to TRBD2. The chain's CDR3 is CASSLWTSGSYEQYF. The CDR3 nucleotides read TGCGCCAGCAGCTTGTGGACTAGCGGGTCTTACGAGCAGTACTTC.